This T cell receptor beta chain was observed in a study of PD-L1 blockade in urothelial cancer. Across the whole study: The number of prior chemotherapy regimens per patient was 0 to 3.

The protocol was immunoSEQ multiplex PCR, while the TCRdb copy is restricted to in-frame clones and leaves out a portion. This table holds tens of thousands of clones, more than 75% found once. As to this clone: Its antigen is unidentified.

Documented time point: pretreatment peripheral blood. Looked up from germline, CDR1 is SGHDT and CDR2 is YYEEEE. This CDR3 contains 13 residues. Trimming took off 7 bases at V and 1 base at J, with 11 bases between the two ends. Points from the study as a whole: In blood at 3 weeks, tumor-associated clones expanded more among patients with durable benefit.

The chain links TRBV5-6 to TRBJ2-5, with D possibly being TRBD1 (6 bases). The clonotype was recovered from a man aged 60-69 years with urothelial cancer. The sequenced sample was PBMCs, obtained around atezolizumab (anti-PD-L1) treatment. In DNA form, the CDR3 reads TGTGCCAGCCAAGGACAGACCCAAGAGACCCAGTACTTC. As protein: CASQGQTQETQYF.